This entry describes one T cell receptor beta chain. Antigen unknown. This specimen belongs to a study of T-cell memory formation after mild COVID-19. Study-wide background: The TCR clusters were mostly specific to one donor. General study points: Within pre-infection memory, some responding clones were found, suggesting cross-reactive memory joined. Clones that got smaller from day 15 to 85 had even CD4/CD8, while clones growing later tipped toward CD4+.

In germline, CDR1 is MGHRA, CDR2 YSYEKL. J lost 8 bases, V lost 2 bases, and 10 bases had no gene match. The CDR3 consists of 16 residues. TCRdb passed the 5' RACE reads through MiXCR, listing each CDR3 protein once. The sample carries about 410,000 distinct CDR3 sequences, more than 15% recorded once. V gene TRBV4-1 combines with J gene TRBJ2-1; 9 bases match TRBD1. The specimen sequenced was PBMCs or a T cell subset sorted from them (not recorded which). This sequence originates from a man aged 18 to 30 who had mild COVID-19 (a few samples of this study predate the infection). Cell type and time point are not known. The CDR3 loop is CASSQFWDRVVHEQFF. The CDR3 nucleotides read TGCGCCAGCAGCCAATTCTGGGACAGGGTGGTCCATGAGCAGTTCTTC.